A single sample is the source of the 21 T cell receptor beta chains below, sequenced in a study of T cell responses to AZD1222 COVID-19 vaccine. This table comes from immunoSEQ multiplex PCR, and its TCRdb copy is limited to in-frame clones, with some not included. The profile covers about 120,000 clones, with around nine tenths appearing a single time and roughly 12% taken by the ten largest. The specimen comprised peripheral blood, sampled on day 0 of AZD1222 vaccination. These receptors were obtained from an adult in good health.

The chain employs TRBV18 and TRBJ2-7; TRBD1 or TRBD2 may be the D gene (5 bases each). Germline V lookup: CDR1 KGHSH, CDR2 LQKENI. V lost 5 bases, J lost 6 bases, and 14 bases lay in between. The CDR3 totals 13 residues. CDR3 nucleotides: TGTGCCAGCTCATATCCGGGGACGCTCGAGCAGTACTTC. Encoded protein: CASSYPGTLEQYF.

V usage is TRBV4-2 and J usage is TRBJ1-2; D perhaps matches TRBD1 (6 bases). This CDR3 spans 19 amino acids. Deletions cut 0 bases from V and 4 bases from J, with 24 bases between. The germline V gene has CDR1 LGHNA and CDR2 YNFKEQ. CDR3 in amino acids: CASSQEGSAGANFIYGYTF. CDR3 DNA: TGTGCCAGCAGCCAAGAGGGCTCCGCAGGGGCCAACTTTATCTATGGCTACACCTTC.

The chain links TRBV3-1 (or the pseudogene TRBV3-2) to TRBJ1-6; D is possibly TRBD1 (5 bases). Looked up from germline, CDR1 is LGHDT and CDR2 is YNNKEL (reference sequence). V was cut by 4 bases and J by 6 bases, with 13 bases left in between. CDR3 length: 15 residues. The CDR3 is CASSLPGRINSPLHF. CDR3 nucleotides: TGTGCCAGCAGCCTACCGGGACGGATTAATTCACCCCTCCACTTT.

V is TRBV7-2 and J is TRBJ2-7; 8 nucleotides align to TRBD1. Germline V gives CDR1 SGHTA, CDR2 FQGNSA. V was clipped by 8 bases and J by 1 base; unmatched bases: 13. The CDR3 has 16 residues. CDR3 region: CASGQGSLTRSYEQYF. In DNA, the CDR3 is TGTGCCAGCGGACAGGGAAGTCTGACCCGGTCCTACGAGCAGTACTTC.

The J gene is TRBJ2-1, the V gene TRBV7-2, with D possibly being TRBD2 (6 bases). V was cut by 0 bases and J by 2 bases, with 14 bases left in between. Germline CDR1 reads SGHTA; CDR2 reads FQGNSA. The CDR3 is made up of 17 amino acids. CDR3 loop: CASSLALGGSPYNEQFF. The CDR3 coding sequence is TGTGCCAGCAGCTTAGCGTTGGGGGGATCGCCCTACAATGAGCAGTTCTTC. The full variable domain, its missing parts supplied by reference TRBV7-2 and TRBJ2-1, is GAGVSQSPSNKVTEKGKDVELRCDPISGHTALYWYRQSLGQGLEFLIYFQGNSAPDKSGLPSDRFSAERTGGSVSTLTIQRTQQEDSAVYLCASSLALGGSPYNEQFFGPGTRLTVL.

The chain employs TRBV7-2 and TRBJ1-3; unclear D gene. With 1 base removed from V and 0 bases from J, the gap between germline ends came to 13 bases. The CDR3 runs to 17 residues. Germline CDR1 and CDR2: SGHTA and FQGNSA. In nucleotides, the CDR3 is TGTGCCAGCAGCTTAGTGATGCGGCAGGCCTCTGGAAACACCATATATTTT. It translates to CASSLVMRQASGNTIYF.

This chain uses TRBV4-3 with TRBJ2-3; D gene unclear. This CDR3 contains 14 residues. V was pared by 0 bases and J by 3 bases, with 7 bases between. CDR1 LGHNA and CDR2 YSLEER come from the germline V gene. The CDR3 region has the DNA TGCGCCAGCAGCCAAGATGTTAGGACAGATACGCAGTATTTT. The encoded protein is CASSQDVRTDTQYF.

V usage is TRBV29-1 and J usage is TRBJ1-4, with a weak D call TRBD1 (5 bases). Germline-derived CDR1 and CDR2 are SQVTM and ANQGSEA. The CDR3 sequence is 12 residues long. Trimming took 4 bases from V and 3 from J, leaving 6 bases between them. CDR3 sequence reads: CSVVGPNEKLFF. The CDR3 DNA is TGCAGCGTTGTGGGGCCTAATGAAAAACTGTTTTTT.

The chain joins TRBV19 to TRBJ2-3; D is perhaps TRBD1 (6 bases). Trimming removed 5 bases from V and 2 bases from J, with 14 bases in between. CDR1 LNHDA and CDR2 SQIVND come from the germline V gene (reference sequence). CDR3 length equals 15 residues. The CDR3 reads CASSLRQVITDTQYF. The CDR3 DNA sequence: TGTGCCAGTAGTCTAAGACAGGTAATCACAGATACGCAGTATTTT. Full variable domain (missing parts from reference TRBV19 and TRBJ2-3): DGGITQSPKYLFRKEGQNVTLSCEQNLNHDAMYWYRQDPGQGLRLIYYSQIVNDFQKGDIAEGYSVSREKKESFPLTVTSAQKNPTAFYLCASSLRQVITDTQYFGPGTRLTVL.

The chain uses TRBV29-1 and TRBJ1-5, with D perhaps TRBD1 (6 bases). Trimming removed 6 bases from V and 2 bases from J, with 14 bases in between. The germline CDR1 and CDR2 sequences are SQVTM and ANQGSEA. The CDR3 is 14 amino acids. Here the CDR3 DNA reads TGCAGCGTGGGGGGCCTGGGCGGCAATCAGCCCCAGCATTTT. It encodes CSVGGLGGNQPQHF.

DNA of the CDR3: TGCGCCAGCAGCCAAGGGGAGACTAGCGGGAGGGTGGGGTCCTACAATGAGCAGTTCTTC. Protein: CASSQGETSGRVGSYNEQFF. The V gene is TRBV4-3, the J gene TRBJ2-1; 14 bases align to TRBD2. V trimming: 1 base; J trimming: 1 base; junction bases outside the gene matches: 9. CDR1 and CDR2 from the germline V gene are LGHNA and YSLEER. This CDR3 comprises 20 residues.

This rearrangement joins TRBV28 to TRBJ2-7, with no clear D. Trimming removed 7 bases from V and 2 bases from J, with 9 bases in between. CDR3 length equals 12 residues. The germline V gene encodes CDR1 MDHEN and CDR2 SYDVKM. The CDR3 sequence is CASTDLTYEQYF. The DNA for the CDR3 is TGTGCCAGCACCGATCTCACCTACGAGCAGTACTTC.

The V gene is TRBV25-1, the J gene TRBJ2-2; perhaps D is TRBD1 or TRBD2 (5 bases each). The CDR3 consists of 15 residues. V was trimmed by 3 bases and J by 3 bases, leaving 11 bases between them. Germline CDR1 and CDR2: MGHDK and SYGVNS. CDR3 nucleotides: TGTGCCAGCAGTGATTTGGGGGTAGACACCGGGGAGCTGTTTTTT. Encoded protein: CASSDLGVDTGELFF.

This clone was picked up a small number of times. The V and J genes are TRBV28 and TRBJ1-1, with D maybe TRBD1 (5 bases). Trimming removed 6 bases from V and 8 bases from J, with 13 bases in between. CDR3 size: 12 residues. Germline V lookup: CDR1 MDHEN, CDR2 SYDVKM. CDR3 in amino acids: CASSSGTVEAFF. In nucleotides, the CDR3 is TGTGCCAGCAGCTCCGGGACGGTGGAAGCTTTCTTT.

In this sample, this clone turned up once. The V call is TRBV27, the J call TRBJ1-2; TRBD1 matches at 8 bases. Germline values: CDR1 MNHEY, CDR2 SMNVEV (reference sequence). The trim removed 4 bases at V and 8 bases at J, leaving 6 bases unmatched. The CDR3 extends over 13 amino acids. DNA of the CDR3: TGTGCCAGCAGTTCGTCCAGGGGGCGGGGCTACACCTTC. It translates to CASSSSRGRGYTF.

This sequence joins TRBV15 and TRBJ2-1; possibly TRBD1 or TRBD2 for D (5 bases each). V dropped 8 bases and J dropped 4 bases, with 18 bases sitting between them. The CDR3 is 15 amino acids. Germline assignment: CDR1 LNHNV and CDR2 YYDKDF (reference sequence). CDR3 residues: CATGTGDLGYNEQFF. The DNA of the CDR3 is TGTGCCACCGGGACGGGTGATTTGGGTTACAATGAGCAGTTCTTC.

The chain uses TRBV29-1 and TRBJ1-2, with D possibly TRBD1 on 5 matching bases. CDR1 and CDR2 from the germline V gene are SQVTM and ANQGSEA. V was pared by 7 bases and J by 8 bases, with 14 bases between. The CDR3 covers 11 residues. The CDR3 DNA reads as TGCAGCGCCGTGGCGGGGGGAGGCTACACCTTC. It translates to CSAVAGGGYTF.

This clone was seen just once. The chain employs TRBV14 and TRBJ2-2; the D gene is possibly TRBD2 (6 bases). The ends were cut back, 1 base at V and 5 bases at J, with 11 bases in the middle. Germline V CDR1 and CDR2: SGHDN, FVKESK. The CDR3 is made up of 15 amino acids. CDR3 coding DNA: TGTGCCAGCAGCCAAGCCCTAGGGAGGACCGGGGAGCTGTTTTTT. Protein product: CASSQALGRTGELFF.

This chain uses TRBV3-1 (or the pseudogene TRBV3-2) with TRBJ2-1; D is possibly TRBD1 or TRBD2 (6 bases each). V was pared by 3 bases and J by 2 bases, with 17 bases between. The V gene's germline CDR1 is LGHDT and CDR2 YNNKEL (reference sequence). This CDR3 spans 17 amino acids. The DNA for the CDR3 is TGTGCCAGCAGCCATGCCCTAGACAGGAGGGCCTACAATGAGCAGTTCTTC. This codes for CASSHALDRRAYNEQFF.

This rearrangement joins TRBV19 to TRBJ2-7; 7 nucleotides align to TRBD2. Germline values: CDR1 LNHDA, CDR2 SQIVND (reference sequence). J lost 5 bases, V lost 1 base, and 23 bases had no gene match. The CDR3 spans 20 residues. CDR3 in DNA: TGTGCCAGTAGTATAGGGCGATACCCGACTAGCCGGGCCGGTGGGGACGAGCAGTACTTC. Translated: CASSIGRYPTSRAGGDEQYF.

The rearrangement joins TRBV29-1 to TRBJ2-1, with 9 nucleotides matching TRBD2. J lost 6 bases, V lost 6 bases, and 9 bases had no gene match. Looked up from germline, CDR1 is SQVTM and CDR2 is ANQGSEA. The CDR3 is 14 residues long. The CDR3 is CSVTGTSRINEQFF. The CDR3 coding sequence is TGCAGCGTAACCGGGACTAGCAGGATCAATGAGCAGTTCTTC.